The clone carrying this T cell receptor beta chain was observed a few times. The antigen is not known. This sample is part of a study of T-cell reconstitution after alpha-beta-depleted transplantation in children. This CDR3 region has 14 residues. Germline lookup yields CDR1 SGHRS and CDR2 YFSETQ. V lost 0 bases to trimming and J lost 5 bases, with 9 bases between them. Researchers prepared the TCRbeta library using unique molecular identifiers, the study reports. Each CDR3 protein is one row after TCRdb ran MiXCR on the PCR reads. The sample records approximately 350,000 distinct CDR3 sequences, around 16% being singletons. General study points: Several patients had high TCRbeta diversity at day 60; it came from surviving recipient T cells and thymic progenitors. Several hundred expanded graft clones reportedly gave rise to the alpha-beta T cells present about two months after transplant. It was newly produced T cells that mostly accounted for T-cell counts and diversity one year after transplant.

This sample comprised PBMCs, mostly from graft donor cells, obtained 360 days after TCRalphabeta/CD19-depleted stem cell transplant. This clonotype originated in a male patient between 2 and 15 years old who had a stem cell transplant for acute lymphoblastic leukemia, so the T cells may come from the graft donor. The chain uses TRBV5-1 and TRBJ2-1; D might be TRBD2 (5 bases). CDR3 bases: TGCGCCAGCAGCTTGGTCAGCGGAAACAATGAGCAGTTCTTC. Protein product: CASSLVSGNNEQFF.